This T cell receptor (beta chain) is from a study of tumor and adjacent non-tumor tissue in lung cancer. No cell sorting was done before RNA was extracted from the tissue. CDR1 and CDR2 from the germline V gene are SGHAT and FQNNGV. The CDR3 adds up to 14 amino acids, both ends counted. Of note for this clonotype: It is unclear where the CDR3 begins or ends on the DNA, so no DNA is shown, and the CDR3 is as TCRdb lists it.

The library came from three nested PCR rounds adapted from ARM-PCR protocols. Using its own MiXCR run on the multiplex PCR reads, TCRdb lists one record per CDR3 protein. This sample has more than 75,000 distinct CDR3 sequences, with 80% to 85% found just once. The TCR was taken from a woman in her 50s with non-small cell lung cancer. Specimen: lung tumor tissue. This chain uses TRBV11-2 with TRBJ2-7; the D call of TRBD1 is as the table states it, not checked on the DNA. CDR3 amino acids: CAGSWGRGTYERYF.